This TCR beta chain comes out of a study of blood T cell repertoires in COVID-19. The J segment lost 3 bases and the V segment lost 5 bases, leaving 7 bases of the junction unmatched. The CDR3 contains 16 residues. The germline V gene encodes CDR1 SGHTA and CDR2 FQGTGA. Assay used: immunoSEQ multiplex PCR; TCRdb lists only in-frame clones, some missing. The table has 35,000 to 50,000 clones, roughly nine tenths seen once; the top ten hold 2% to 2.5%. The sequencing input was peripheral blood. The chain uses TRBV7-3 and TRBJ2-3, with 11 bases fitting TRBD2. The receptor comes from a man aged 50-60 years with active COVID-19. CDR3 DNA: TGTGCCAGCAGCCCCTCAATAGCGGGGGGGACAGATACGCAGTATTTT. The encoded protein is CASSPSIAGGTDTQYF.